This T cell receptor beta chain was sequenced in a study of blood T cell repertoires in COVID-19. Study information: T cells, B-cell-depleted T cells, or PBMCs supplied cDNA or gDNA.

Clones were read by immunoSEQ multiplex PCR, and TCRdb kept only the in-frame ones, dropping some. The sample shows some 300,000 clones, approximately 90% of them seen only once. Seattle patients were enrolled while actively infected and followed longitudinally. CDR1 is SNHLY, CDR2 FYNNEI, per germline. This CDR3 comprises 14 residues. Trimming pared 0 bases from V and 6 bases from J, leaving 9 bases between. This clonotype was obtained from a woman between 45 and 60 years old with COVID-19, enrolled during active disease. This chain links TRBV2 with TRBJ2-1, with D perhaps TRBD2 (5 bases). Sequenced material: peripheral blood. The CDR3 sequence: CASSEAWTGNEQFF. CDR3 nucleotides: TGTGCCAGCAGTGAAGCTTGGACTGGCAATGAGCAGTTCTTC.